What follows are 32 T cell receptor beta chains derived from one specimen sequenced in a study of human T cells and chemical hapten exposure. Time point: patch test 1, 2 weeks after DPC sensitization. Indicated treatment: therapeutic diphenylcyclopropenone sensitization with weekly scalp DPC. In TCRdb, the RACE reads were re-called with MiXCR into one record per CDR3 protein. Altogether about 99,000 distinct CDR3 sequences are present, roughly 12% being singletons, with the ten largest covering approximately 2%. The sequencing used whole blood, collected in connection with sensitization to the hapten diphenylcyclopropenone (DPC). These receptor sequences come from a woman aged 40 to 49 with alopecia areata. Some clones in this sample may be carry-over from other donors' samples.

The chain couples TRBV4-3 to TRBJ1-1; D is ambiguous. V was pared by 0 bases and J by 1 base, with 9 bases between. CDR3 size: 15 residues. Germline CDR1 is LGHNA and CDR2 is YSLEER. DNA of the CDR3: TGCGCCAGCAGCCAAGATTTTCGGGGGAACACTGAAGCTTTCTTT. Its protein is CASSQDFRGNTEAFF.

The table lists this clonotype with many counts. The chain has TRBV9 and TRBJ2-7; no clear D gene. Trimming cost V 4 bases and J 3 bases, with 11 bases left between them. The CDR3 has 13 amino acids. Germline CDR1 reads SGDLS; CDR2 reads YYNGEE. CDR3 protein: CASSPSLGYEQYF. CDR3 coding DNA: TGTGCCAGCAGCCCAAGCCTAGGCTACGAGCAGTACTTC.

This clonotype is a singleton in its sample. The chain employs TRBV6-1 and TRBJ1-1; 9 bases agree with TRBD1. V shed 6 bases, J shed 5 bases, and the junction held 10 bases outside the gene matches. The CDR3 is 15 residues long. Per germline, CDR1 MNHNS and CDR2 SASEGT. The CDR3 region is CASSVETGGKTEAFF. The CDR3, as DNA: TGTGCCAGCAGCGTGGAGACAGGGGGAAAGACTGAAGCTTTCTTT.

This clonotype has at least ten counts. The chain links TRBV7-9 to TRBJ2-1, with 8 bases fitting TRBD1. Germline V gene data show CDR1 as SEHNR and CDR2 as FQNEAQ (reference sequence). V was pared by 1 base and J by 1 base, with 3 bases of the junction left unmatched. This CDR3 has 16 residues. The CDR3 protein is CASSLDGTGSYNEQFF. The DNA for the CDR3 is TGTGCCAGCAGCTTAGACGGGACAGGATCCTACAATGAGCAGTTCTTC. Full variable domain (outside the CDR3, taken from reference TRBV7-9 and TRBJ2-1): DTGVSQNPRHKITKRGQNVTFRCDPISEHNRLYWYRQTLGQGPEFLTYFQNEAQLEKSRLLSDRFSAERPKGSFSTLEIQRTEQGDSAMYLCASSLDGTGSYNEQFFGPGTRLTVL.

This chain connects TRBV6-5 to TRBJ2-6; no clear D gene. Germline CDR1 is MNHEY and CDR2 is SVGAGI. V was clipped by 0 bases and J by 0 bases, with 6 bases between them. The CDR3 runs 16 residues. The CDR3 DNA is TGTGCCAGCAGTTACTCGAAGGCCTCTGGGGCCAACGTCCTGACTTTC. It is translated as CASSYSKASGANVLTF.

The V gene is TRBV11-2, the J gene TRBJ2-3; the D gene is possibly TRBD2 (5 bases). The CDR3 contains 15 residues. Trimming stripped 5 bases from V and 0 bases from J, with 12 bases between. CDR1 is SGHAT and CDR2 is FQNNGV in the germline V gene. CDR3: CASSPGNPSTDTQYF. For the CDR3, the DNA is TGTGCCAGCAGCCCCGGGAATCCTAGCACAGATACGCAGTATTTT.

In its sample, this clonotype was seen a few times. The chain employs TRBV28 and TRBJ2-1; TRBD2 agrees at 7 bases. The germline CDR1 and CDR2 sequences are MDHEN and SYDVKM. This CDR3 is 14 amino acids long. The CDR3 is CSSSSGYLLGEQFF. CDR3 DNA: TGTTCAAGTTCTAGCGGCTACCTTTTGGGTGAGCAGTTCTTC.

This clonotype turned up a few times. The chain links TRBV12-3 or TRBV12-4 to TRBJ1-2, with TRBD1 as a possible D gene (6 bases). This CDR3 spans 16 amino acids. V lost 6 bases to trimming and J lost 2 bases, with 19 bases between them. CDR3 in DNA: TGTGCCAGCAGCCTAAGCGACGGGGGCAGAAACTATGGCTACACCTTC. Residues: CASSLSDGGRNYGYTF.

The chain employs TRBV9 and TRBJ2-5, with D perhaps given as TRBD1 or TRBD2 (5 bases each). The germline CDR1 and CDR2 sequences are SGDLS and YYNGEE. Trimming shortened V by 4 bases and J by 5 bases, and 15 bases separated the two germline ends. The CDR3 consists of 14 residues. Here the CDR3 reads CASSLGTLRETQYF. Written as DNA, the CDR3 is TGTGCCAGCAGCCTAGGGACCCTACGGGAGACCCAGTACTTC.

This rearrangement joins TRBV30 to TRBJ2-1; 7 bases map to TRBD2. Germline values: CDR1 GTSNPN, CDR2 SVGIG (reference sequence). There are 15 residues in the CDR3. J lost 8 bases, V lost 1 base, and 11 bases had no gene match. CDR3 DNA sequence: TGTGCCTGGAGTGCCGGGACCCTTCGGGGGGATGAGCAGTTCTTC. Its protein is CAWSAGTLRGDEQFF.

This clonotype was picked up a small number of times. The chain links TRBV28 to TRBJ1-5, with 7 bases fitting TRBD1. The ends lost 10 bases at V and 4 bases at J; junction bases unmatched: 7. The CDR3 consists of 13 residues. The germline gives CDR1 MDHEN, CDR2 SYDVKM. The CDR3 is CATSQGVNQPQHF. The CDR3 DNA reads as TGTGCCACATCCCAGGGGGTTAATCAGCCCCAGCATTTT.

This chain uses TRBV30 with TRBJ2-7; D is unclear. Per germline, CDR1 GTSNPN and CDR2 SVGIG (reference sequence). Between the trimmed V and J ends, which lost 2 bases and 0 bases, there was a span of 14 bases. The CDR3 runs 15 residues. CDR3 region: CAWSPTSSFSYEQYF. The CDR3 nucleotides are TGTGCCTGGAGTCCCACATCGAGTTTCTCCTACGAGCAGTACTTC. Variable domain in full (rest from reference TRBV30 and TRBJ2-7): SQTIHQWPATLVQPVGSPLSLECTVEGTSNPNLYWYRQAAGRGLQLLFYSVGIGQISSEVPQNLSASRPQDRQFILSSKKLLLSDSGFYLCAWSPTSSFSYEQYFGPGTRLTVT.

CDR3 coding DNA: TGTGCCAGCAGTGGGGACAGGGGAGGCAATCAGCCCCAGCATTTT. This gives the protein CASSGDRGGNQPQHF. The genes are TRBV12-3 or TRBV12-4 and TRBJ1-5, with 10 bases matching TRBD1. With 5 bases clipped from V and 2 bases from J, the junction kept 3 bases outside the gene matches. This CDR3 has 15 amino acids.

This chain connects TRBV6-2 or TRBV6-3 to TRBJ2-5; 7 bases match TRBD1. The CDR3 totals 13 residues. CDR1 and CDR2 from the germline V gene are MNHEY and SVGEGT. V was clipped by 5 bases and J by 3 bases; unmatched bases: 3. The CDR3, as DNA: TGTGCCAGCAGTCCCACAGGGGAAGAGACCCAGTACTTC. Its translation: CASSPTGEETQYF.

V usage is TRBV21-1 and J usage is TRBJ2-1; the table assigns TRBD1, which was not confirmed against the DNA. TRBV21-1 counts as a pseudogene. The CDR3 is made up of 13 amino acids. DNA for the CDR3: TGTGCCAGCAGCAAACGCCGGGATGATGAGCAGTTCTTC. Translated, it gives CASSKRRDDEQFF.

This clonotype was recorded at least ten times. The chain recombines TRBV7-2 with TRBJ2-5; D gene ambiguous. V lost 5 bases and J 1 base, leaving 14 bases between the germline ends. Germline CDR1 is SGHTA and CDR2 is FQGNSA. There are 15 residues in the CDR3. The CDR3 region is CASSPRRAIQETQYF. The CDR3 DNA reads TGTGCCAGCAGCCCCCGCCGCGCGATCCAAGAGACCCAGTACTTC.

The CDR3 DNA reads as TGCAGTGCTAGAGATCCCCGGGCCGCGAACTCACCCCTCCACTTT. Protein sequence: CSARDPRAANSPLHF. V usage is TRBV20-1 and J usage is TRBJ1-6; no firm D call. V lost 0 bases, J lost 10 bases, and 16 bases lay in between. This CDR3 is built from 15 residues. The germline V gene has CDR1 DFQATT and CDR2 SNEGSKA (reference sequence).

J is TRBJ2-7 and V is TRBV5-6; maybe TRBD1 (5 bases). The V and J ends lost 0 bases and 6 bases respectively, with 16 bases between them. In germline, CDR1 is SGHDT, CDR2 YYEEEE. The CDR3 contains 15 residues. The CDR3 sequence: CASSLGYQGRGEQYF. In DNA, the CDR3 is TGTGCCAGCAGCTTGGGATATCAGGGTCGAGGCGAGCAGTACTTC.

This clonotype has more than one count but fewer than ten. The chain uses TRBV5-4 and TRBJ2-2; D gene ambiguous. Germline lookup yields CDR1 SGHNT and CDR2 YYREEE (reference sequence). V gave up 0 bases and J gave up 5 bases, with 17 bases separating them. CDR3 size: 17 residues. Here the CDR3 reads CASSLGTPSLPTGELFF. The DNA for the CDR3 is TGTGCCAGCAGCTTGGGGACCCCCTCCCTCCCTACCGGGGAGCTGTTTTTT. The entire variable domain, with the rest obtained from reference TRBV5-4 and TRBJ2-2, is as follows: ETGVTQSPTHLIKTRGQQVTLRCSSQSGHNTVSWYQQALGQGPQFIFQYYREEENGRGNFPPRFSGLQFPNYSSELNVNALELDDSALYLCASSLGTPSLPTGELFFGEGSRLTVL.

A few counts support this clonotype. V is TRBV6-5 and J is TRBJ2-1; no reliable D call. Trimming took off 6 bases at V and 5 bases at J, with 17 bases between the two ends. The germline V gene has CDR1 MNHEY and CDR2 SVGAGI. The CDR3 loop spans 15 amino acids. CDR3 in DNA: TGTGCCAGCAGCCCCGGACCAGGTATACACAATGAGCAGTTCTTC. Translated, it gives CASSPGPGIHNEQFF.

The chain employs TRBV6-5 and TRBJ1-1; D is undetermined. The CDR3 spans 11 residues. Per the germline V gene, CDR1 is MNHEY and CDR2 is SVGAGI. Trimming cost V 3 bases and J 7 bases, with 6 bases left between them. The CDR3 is CASSYFGEAFF. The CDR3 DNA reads TGTGCCAGCAGTTATTTCGGTGAAGCTTTCTTT.

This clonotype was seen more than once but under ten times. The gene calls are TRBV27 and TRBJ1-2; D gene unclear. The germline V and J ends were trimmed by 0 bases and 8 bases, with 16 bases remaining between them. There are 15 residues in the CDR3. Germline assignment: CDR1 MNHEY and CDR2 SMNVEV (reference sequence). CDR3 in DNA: TGTGCCAGCAGTTTATCGGTCGGGCAAATAGGGGGCTACACCTTC. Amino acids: CASSLSVGQIGGYTF.

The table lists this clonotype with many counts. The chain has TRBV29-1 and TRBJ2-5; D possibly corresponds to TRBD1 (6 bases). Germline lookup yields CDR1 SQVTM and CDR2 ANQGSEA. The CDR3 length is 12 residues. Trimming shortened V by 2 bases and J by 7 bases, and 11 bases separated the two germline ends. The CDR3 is CSVESARGTQYF. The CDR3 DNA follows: TGCAGCGTTGAAAGCGCCAGGGGGACCCAGTACTTC.

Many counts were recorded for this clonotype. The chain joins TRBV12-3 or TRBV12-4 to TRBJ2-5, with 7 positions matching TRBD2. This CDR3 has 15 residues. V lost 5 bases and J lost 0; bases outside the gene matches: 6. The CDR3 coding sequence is TGTGCCAGCAGTCCCGGGGGGAGTAACCAAGAGACCCAGTACTTC. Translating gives CASSPGGSNQETQYF.

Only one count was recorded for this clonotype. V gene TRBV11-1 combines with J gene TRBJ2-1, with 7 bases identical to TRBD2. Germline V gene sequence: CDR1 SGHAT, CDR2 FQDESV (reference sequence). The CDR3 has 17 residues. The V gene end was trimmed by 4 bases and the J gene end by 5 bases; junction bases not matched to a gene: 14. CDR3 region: CASSSQAAGAIHNEQFF. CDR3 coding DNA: TGTGCCAGCAGCTCTCAGGCGGCGGGAGCGATCCACAATGAGCAGTTCTTC.

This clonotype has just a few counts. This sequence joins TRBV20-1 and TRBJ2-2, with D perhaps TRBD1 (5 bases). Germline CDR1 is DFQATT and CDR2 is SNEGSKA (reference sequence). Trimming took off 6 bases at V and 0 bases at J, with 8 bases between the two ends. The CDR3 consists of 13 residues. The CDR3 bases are TGCAGTGCAAGACAGACGAACACCGGGGAGCTGTTTTTT. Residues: CSARQTNTGELFF.

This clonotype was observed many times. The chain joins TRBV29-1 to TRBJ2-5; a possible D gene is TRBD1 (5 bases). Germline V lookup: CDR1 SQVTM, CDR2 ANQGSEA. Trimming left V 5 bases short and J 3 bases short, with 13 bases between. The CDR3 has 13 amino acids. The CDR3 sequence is CSVSHRQKETQYF. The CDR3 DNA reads TGCAGCGTTAGCCACAGGCAGAAAGAGACCCAGTACTTC.

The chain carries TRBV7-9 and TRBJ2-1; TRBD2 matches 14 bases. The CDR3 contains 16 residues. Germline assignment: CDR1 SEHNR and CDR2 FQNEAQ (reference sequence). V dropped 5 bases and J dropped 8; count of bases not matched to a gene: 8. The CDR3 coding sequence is TGTGCCAGCAGCACGGGACTAGCGGGAGCGGGGGATGAGCAGTTCTTC. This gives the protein CASSTGLAGAGDEQFF.

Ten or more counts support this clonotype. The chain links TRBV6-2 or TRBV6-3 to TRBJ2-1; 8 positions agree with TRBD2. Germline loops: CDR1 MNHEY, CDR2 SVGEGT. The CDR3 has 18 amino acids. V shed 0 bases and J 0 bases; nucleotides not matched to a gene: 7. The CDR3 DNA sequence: TGTGCCAGCAGTTACTCTTCGTCCGGGAGGGCCTCCTACAATGAGCAGTTCTTC. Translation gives CASSYSSSGRASYNEQFF.

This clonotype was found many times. CDR3 sequence: CAWTVRNQPQHF. CDR3 bases: TGCGCGTGGACGGTAAGAAACCAGCCCCAGCATTTT. The chain links TRBV4-3 to TRBJ1-5, with D uncertain. Germline lookup yields CDR1 LGHNA and CDR2 YSLEER. The CDR3 totals 12 residues.

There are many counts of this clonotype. CDR3 amino acids: CASSEREGSYNEQFF. DNA for the CDR3: TGTGCCAGCAGTGAACGGGAAGGCTCCTACAATGAGCAGTTCTTC. The rearrangement uses TRBV6-4 and TRBJ2-1, with D perhaps matching TRBD2 (5 bases). Germline CDR1 is MRHNA and CDR2 is SNTAGT. Between the trimmed V and J ends, which lost 3 bases and 0 bases, there was a span of 9 bases. This CDR3 region has 15 residues.

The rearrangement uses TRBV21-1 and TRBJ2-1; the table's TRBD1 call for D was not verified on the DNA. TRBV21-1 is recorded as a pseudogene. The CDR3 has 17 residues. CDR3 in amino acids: CASSKWAGYSSYNEQFF. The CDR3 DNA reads TGTGCCAGCAGCAAATGGGCAGGGTATAGCTCCTACAATGAGCAGTTCTTC.